The subject of this entry is one T cell receptor (beta chain). Within its sample, this clonotype is medium-sized (0.01 to 0.1%). The specificity of this receptor is unknown. Per-base qualities were not stored, and no clone one base away is much larger. The V end gives up 5 bases and the J end 7 bases, leaving 17 bases in the junction not matched to a gene. The CDR3 starts with the cysteine, ends with the phenylalanine, and has 17 residues. Only the CDR3 DNA stays, 51 bases, in frame from base 1. CDR1 and CDR2 (SEHNR, FQNEAQ) derive from the germline V gene (reference sequence). Sequencing was performed on an Illumina MiSeq. The public reads were reprocessed in TCRdb via fastp at Q25 and MiXCR, keeping in-frame beta chains. Identical CDR3 protein sequences are pooled into one entry, listed with their most common genes and DNA. The sample includes hundreds of distinct CDR3 sequences, with roughly 8% observed a single time. Clones ranked in the top ten supply around 23% of the sample.

This sample stems from a study. The source material was CD4+ T cells from synovial fluid. The rearranged segments are TRBV7-9 and TRBJ2-1, with TRBD2 identical over 7 junction bases. This TCR was sampled from a human donor with rheumatoid arthritis. The DNA reads as follows: TGTGCCAGCAGCCATGATTTTGTGGGGGGGGTGTCGAATGAGCAGTTCTTC. This gives the protein CASSHDFVGGVSNEQFF.